This TCR beta chain was found in a study of cytomegalovirus exposure and HLA in healthy donors. The PCR ran on 60 Vbeta and 13 Jbeta primers. Clones were read by immunoSEQ multiplex PCR, and TCRdb kept only the in-frame ones, dropping some. The table lists some 80,000 clones, about 78% of them singletons. In the case of this clone: What it recognizes is unknown.

The length of the CDR3 is 18 residues. The junction had 12 bases not matched to a gene; V was cut back by 5 bases and J by 4 bases. The V gene's germline CDR1 is SEHNR and CDR2 FQNEAQ (reference sequence). Study conclusions and caveats: The authors later found HLA-associated TCR beta chains more clonally expanded than equally common others. V- and J-gene trimming in TCR beta was tied to a missense DCLRE1C variant by an analysis performed later.

The sequenced sample consisted of PBMCs. This sequence originates from a man in his forties in good health and CMV-seronegative. This chain links TRBV7-9 with TRBJ2-5; 14 bases are a match to TRBD2. CDR3 nucleotide sequence: TGTGCCAGCAGCCAGGGACTAGCGGGAGTGGTACCGTCAGAGACCCAGTACTTC. This gives the protein CASSQGLAGVVPSETQYF.